The 24 T cell receptor beta chains below were found in one sample sequenced in a study of OX40 agonist ivuxolimab in advanced cancers. TCRdb's copy holds only in-frame clones and misses some; the assay was immunoSEQ multiplex PCR. The table lists tens of thousands of clones, roughly 84% of them singletons. Sequenced material: CD4+ or CD8+ T cells sorted from blood, taken in a trial of the OX40 agonist ivuxolimab. These receptors were collected from an adult with an advanced solid tumor such as melanoma, head and neck, liver or kidney cancer.

The chain has TRBV4-3 and TRBJ2-3; 7 bases agree with TRBD2. CDR1 and CDR2 from the germline V gene are LGHNA and YSLEER. With 0 bases clipped from V and 2 bases from J, the junction kept 5 bases outside the gene matches. The CDR3 runs to 16 residues. CDR3 amino acids: CASSQEAAGDTDTQYF. The CDR3 DNA is TGCGCCAGCAGCCAAGAGGCGGCGGGAGACACAGATACGCAGTATTTT.

This chain uses TRBV11-2 with TRBJ1-1; the D is unclear. CDR1 and CDR2 from the germline V gene are SGHAT and FQNNGV. Trimming removed 3 bases at V and 8 bases at J, with 13 bases between. There are 13 residues in the CDR3. Here the CDR3 reads CASSFRPPDEAFF. CDR3 in DNA: TGTGCCAGCAGCTTCCGACCCCCTGACGAAGCTTTCTTT. Full variable domain (remainder filled in from reference TRBV11-2 and TRBJ1-1): EAGVAQSPRYKIIEKRQSVAFWCNPISGHATLYWYQQILGQGPKLLIQFQNNGVVDDSQLPKDRFSAERLKGVDSTLKIQPAKLEDSAVYLCASSFRPPDEAFFGQGTRLTVV.

The chain carries TRBV6-6 and TRBJ2-2; D is ambiguous. CDR1 is MNHNY and CDR2 is SVGAGI in the germline V gene (reference sequence). CDR3 length equals 13 residues. V lost 6 bases and J 2 bases, leaving 7 bases between the germline ends. The CDR3 DNA follows: TGTGCCAGCAGCCCGCCCAACACCGGGGAGCTGTTTTTT. Its translation is CASSPPNTGELFF.

This clone was observed a single time. This chain joins TRBV4-1 and TRBJ2-5; D gene uncertain. The DNA end favors TRBJ2-7, so the J call may be wrong. Germline V gene data show CDR1 as MGHRA and CDR2 as YSYEKL. This CDR3 has 15 residues. CDR3 loop: CASSLLARSSYEQYF. The CDR3 DNA follows: TGCGCCAGCAGCCTCTTAGCTCGAAGCTCCTACGAGCAGTACTTC.

J is TRBJ2-7 and V is TRBV6-5; D not certain. The CDR3 is made up of 12 amino acids. V was pared by 7 bases and J by 0 bases, with 7 bases between. Germline V lookup: CDR1 MNHEY, CDR2 SVGAGI. In DNA, the CDR3 is TGTGCCAGCACTCAGAGCTCCTACGAGCAGTACTTC. Its protein product is CASTQSSYEQYF.

This clone was observed once. The V and J genes are TRBV10-3 and TRBJ2-1; 7 positions agree with TRBD2. The V gene's germline CDR1 is ENHRY and CDR2 SYGVKD. Trimming cost V 5 bases and J 2 bases; bases outside gene matches: 12. This CDR3 has 17 amino acids. CDR3 amino acids: CAISPSGASEAYNEQFF. The CDR3 DNA sequence: TGTGCCATCAGTCCTAGCGGAGCCTCAGAGGCCTACAATGAGCAGTTCTTC.

CDR3 amino acids: CASSESGGQTQPQHF. The DNA for the CDR3 is TGCGCCAGCAGTGAGTCAGGGGGACAGACTCAGCCCCAGCATTTT. This chain connects TRBV10-2 to TRBJ1-5, with 7 bases aligning to TRBD1. The length of the CDR3 is 15 residues. Germline V gene data show CDR1 as WSHSY and CDR2 as SAAADI. V shed 0 bases, J shed 6 bases, and the junction held 5 bases outside the gene matches.

The chain employs TRBV6-1 and TRBJ2-2; D might be TRBD1 (6 bases). The germline V gene has CDR1 MNHNS and CDR2 SASEGT. Trimming took 6 bases from V and 2 from J, leaving 10 bases between them. CDR3 length: 14 amino acids. CDR3 in DNA: TGTGCCAGCAGAGCCAGGGGTAACACCGGGGAGCTGTTTTTT. Translation gives CASRARGNTGELFF.

V gene TRBV4-2 combines with J gene TRBJ2-3, with 8 bases lining up with TRBD1. Trimming cost V 2 bases and J 6 bases; bases outside gene matches: 13. CDR1 is LGHNA and CDR2 is YNFKEQ in the germline V gene. The CDR3 totals 17 residues. CDR3 nucleotide sequence: TGTGCCAGCAGCCAACCCGAGGCAGGGGGCCGATTGGATACGCAGTATTTT. This encodes CASSQPEAGGRLDTQYF.

The rearrangement joins TRBV6-6 to TRBJ1-5; D gene ambiguous. Germline CDR1 MNHNY, CDR2 SVGAGI (reference sequence). The germline V and J ends were trimmed by 2 bases and 7 bases, with 6 bases remaining between them. The CDR3 consists of 12 residues. The CDR3 DNA reads as TGTGCCAGCAGTTACGGGGAACAGCCCCAGCATTTT. Translated: CASSYGEQPQHF.

The V gene is TRBV14, the J gene TRBJ2-7; D unclear. Germline loops: CDR1 SGHDN, CDR2 FVKESK. The CDR3 consists of 14 residues. Trimming took off 1 base at V and 5 bases at J, with 12 bases between the two ends. The CDR3 DNA reads TGTGCCAGCAGCCAAGGGTTAGCATCGCACGAGCAGTACTTC. Protein sequence: CASSQGLASHEQYF.

This clone appeared once. This chain links TRBV28 with TRBJ2-7, with D uncertain. Between the trimmed V and J ends, which lost 6 bases and 3 bases, there was a span of 15 bases. The length of the CDR3 is 14 residues. Germline V CDR1 and CDR2: MDHEN, SYDVKM. The CDR3 reads CASRTVGMSYEQYF. The DNA of the CDR3 is TGTGCCAGCAGGACCGTGGGAATGAGCTACGAGCAGTACTTC.

This chain connects TRBV28 to TRBJ2-7; D unresolved. The V end was cut by 7 bases, the J end by 3 bases, with 10 bases between. Germline V gene data show CDR1 as MDHEN and CDR2 as SYDVKM. The CDR3 has 12 residues. The CDR3 is CASTSPLYEQYF. The CDR3 DNA reads as TGTGCCAGCACTTCCCCTCTCTACGAGCAGTACTTC.

V is TRBV15 and J is TRBJ1-2; D not certain. This CDR3 spans 13 amino acids. V dropped 4 bases and J dropped 8 bases, with 14 bases sitting between them. The germline V gene encodes CDR1 LNHNV and CDR2 YYDKDF (reference sequence). CDR3 sequence (DNA): TGTGCCACCAGCACCCGAACAGTGATCGGCTACACCTTC. Translation: CATSTRTVIGYTF.

The chain recombines TRBV9 with TRBJ2-5; TRBD2 agrees at 7 bases. CDR3 length: 18 amino acids. J gave up 2 bases and V 0 bases, and 13 bases lay outside the gene matches. Germline CDR1 reads SGDLS; CDR2 reads YYNGEE. The CDR3 loop is CASSVATGGRAGQETQYF. The CDR3 DNA reads as TGTGCCAGCAGCGTAGCTACGGGGGGAAGGGCAGGACAAGAGACCCAGTACTTC. Full variable domain (remainder filled in from reference TRBV9 and TRBJ2-5): DSGVTQTPKHLITATGQRVTLRCSPRSGDLSVYWYQQSLDQGLQFLIQYYNGEERAKGNILERFSAQQFPDLHSELNLSSLELGDSALYFCASSVATGGRAGQETQYFGPGTRLLVL.

The V call is TRBV5-1, the J call TRBJ2-5; D might be TRBD1 or TRBD2, each matching 5 bases. From germline, CDR1 is SGHRS and CDR2 YFSETQ. CDR3 length equals 15 residues. The ends were cut back, 2 bases at V and 2 bases at J, with 13 bases in the middle. The chain's CDR3 is CASSLTGTSQETQYF. CDR3 DNA sequence: TGCGCCAGCAGCTTAACCGGGACGTCGCAAGAGACCCAGTACTTC.

The CDR3 is CASRSGTEPYGYTF. CDR3 nucleotide sequence: TGTGCCAGCAGATCCGGGACCGAGCCCTATGGCTACACCTTC. The chain uses TRBV27 and TRBJ1-2, with a weak D call TRBD1 (5 bases). Germline lookup yields CDR1 MNHEY and CDR2 SMNVEV (reference sequence). There are 14 residues in the CDR3. V was shortened by 6 bases and J by 4 bases, with 15 bases between the two germline ends.

The CDR3: CASSPRGDNGPIYF. In DNA, the CDR3 is TGTGCCAGCTCACCACGAGGGGACAATGGGCCCATATATTTT. The chain links TRBV18 to TRBJ2-3; D possibly corresponds to TRBD1 (6 bases). The J call may be in error: the DNA end matches TRBJ1-3 better. Germline loops: CDR1 KGHSH, CDR2 LQKENI. The CDR3 has 14 residues.

CDR3 amino acids: CASRVLAGGSYNEQFF. In DNA, the CDR3 is TGTGCCAGCAGGGTTCTAGCGGGGGGCTCCTACAATGAGCAGTTCTTC. The chain uses TRBV2 and TRBJ2-1; 11 positions match TRBD2. The CDR3 is made up of 16 amino acids. V lost 6 bases and J lost 0; bases outside the gene matches: 4. Germline V gives CDR1 SNHLY, CDR2 FYNNEI.

The J gene is TRBJ2-3, the V gene TRBV14, with TRBD2 as a possible D gene (7 bases). Germline CDR1 SGHDN, CDR2 FVKESK. V lost 1 base, J lost 1 base, and 18 bases lay in between. The CDR3 sequence is 18 residues long. As DNA, the CDR3 is TGTGCCAGCAGCCAAGGCCGAGGGGCGGGGGCTGGCACAGATACGCAGTATTTT. This sequence encodes CASSQGRGAGAGTDTQYF.

The chain couples TRBV28 to TRBJ1-5, with TRBD1 matching over 7 bases. Germline CDR1 reads MDHEN; CDR2 reads SYDVKM. V dropped 4 bases and J dropped 0; count of bases not matched to a gene: 9. The CDR3 is 17 residues long. In DNA form, the CDR3 reads TGTGCCAGCAGTTCCCTGGACAGGCGGCTTAGCAATCAGCCCCAGCATTTT. Its translation: CASSSLDRRLSNQPQHF.

The chain employs TRBV29-1 and TRBJ1-6; maybe TRBD1 (5 bases). The germline V gene has CDR1 SQVTM and CDR2 ANQGSEA. This CDR3 is 14 amino acids long. V was trimmed by 5 bases and J by 6 bases, leaving 14 bases between them. CDR3 sequence: CSVHYGDSNSPLHF. In DNA, the CDR3 is TGCAGCGTTCATTACGGGGACTCTAATTCACCCCTCCACTTT.

The chain combines TRBV6-5 with TRBJ2-2, with no clear D. V was trimmed by 5 bases and J by 7 bases, leaving 5 bases between them. In germline, CDR1 is MNHEY, CDR2 SVGAGI. The CDR3 has 11 amino acids. The CDR3 reads CASSLNGELFF. The CDR3 nucleotides read TGTGCCAGCAGTCTCAACGGGGAGCTGTTTTTT.

The rearrangement links TRBV20-1 to TRBJ2-5; D not resolved. V was clipped by 6 bases and J by 4 bases, with 9 bases between them. Germline CDR1 is DFQATT and CDR2 is SNEGSKA (reference sequence). The CDR3 contains 11 residues. The CDR3 region is CSAFWVETQYF. In DNA form, the CDR3 reads TGCAGTGCCTTTTGGGTAGAGACCCAGTACTTC.